Below are 12 T cell receptor beta chains sequenced from a single sample in a study of cytomegalovirus exposure and HLA in healthy donors. Here immunoSEQ multiplex PCR was the method, and the copy in TCRdb shows in-frame clones only, minus some. The sample includes approximately 200,000 clones, over 65% of them seen just once. Material for sequencing was PBMCs. Receptor source: a young man in good health and CMV-seropositive.

This chain connects TRBV15 to TRBJ1-2; D unresolved. The length of the CDR3 is 13 residues. Germline-derived CDR1 and CDR2 are LNHNV and YYDKDF (reference sequence). V lost 0 bases and J 6 bases, leaving 8 bases between the germline ends. CDR3 nucleotides: TGTGCCACCAGCAGAGAAAGAGTTAATGGCTACACCTTC. Translation: CATSRERVNGYTF.

This clone was picked up one time. The CDR3 region is CATTFGGETQYF. The CDR3 DNA reads TGTGCCACCACCTTCGGGGGGGAGACCCAGTACTTC. The chain combines TRBV5-6 with TRBJ2-5; 7 bases are a match to TRBD2. V lost 9 bases and J lost 5; bases outside the gene matches: 7. The V gene's germline CDR1 is SGHDT and CDR2 YYEEEE. The CDR3 consists of 12 residues. The complete variable domain, with remaining parts taken from reference TRBV5-6 and TRBJ2-5, reads DAGVTQSPTHLIKTRGQQVTLRCSPKSGHDTVSWYQQALGQGPQFIFQYYEEEERQRGNFPDRFSGHQFPNYSSELNVNALLLGDSALYLCATTFGGETQYFGPGTRLLVL.

V usage is TRBV7-2 and J usage is TRBJ2-1; 9 bases fit TRBD2. J gave up 2 bases and V 3 bases, and 2 bases lay outside the gene matches. The V gene's germline CDR1 is SGHTA and CDR2 FQGNSA. The CDR3 consists of 15 residues. CDR3: CASSLTSGPYNEQFF. In nucleotides, the CDR3 is TGTGCCAGCAGCTTGACTAGCGGACCCTACAATGAGCAGTTCTTC.

The V call is TRBV27, the J call TRBJ2-2; D not resolved. Per the germline V gene, CDR1 is MNHEY and CDR2 is SMNVEV (reference sequence). The CDR3 consists of 13 residues. The V gene lost 9 bases and the J gene lost 6 bases, with 14 bases spanning the gap. The CDR3 coding sequence is TGTGCCAGTCGAGAGTCACCCGCCGGGGAGCTGTTTTTT. Amino acids: CASRESPAGELFF.

This sequence joins TRBV6-5 and TRBJ2-5, with D possibly TRBD2 on 5 matching bases. The length of the CDR3 is 15 residues. Germline-derived CDR1 and CDR2 are MNHEY and SVGAGI. Trimming removed 2 bases from V and 5 bases from J, with 15 bases in between. In DNA form, the CDR3 reads TGTGCCAGCAGTTACGCCCGGGCCGGCGGGGAGACCCAGTACTTC. It specifies CASSYARAGGETQYF.

V and J are TRBV2 and TRBJ2-1; TRBD2 matches 9 bases. V was clipped by 4 bases and J by 2 bases; unmatched bases: 9. The CDR3 sequence is 17 residues long. In germline, CDR1 is SNHLY, CDR2 FYNNEI. The CDR3 here is CASSGQLSGSPYNEQFF. The CDR3 bases are TGTGCCAGCAGTGGGCAGCTTAGCGGGAGCCCCTACAATGAGCAGTTCTTC.

The chain carries TRBV5-1 and TRBJ2-7, with D maybe TRBD1 (7 bases). V was clipped by 4 bases and J by 4 bases, with 12 bases between them. CDR1 and CDR2 from the germline V gene are SGHRS and YFSETQ. The CDR3 is made up of 13 amino acids. In DNA form, the CDR3 reads TGCGCCAGCAGCGGCGGGACAGAGTACGAGCAGTACTTC. Its protein product is CASSGGTEYEQYF.

The genes are TRBV7-6 and TRBJ2-3, with a weak D call TRBD1 (6 bases). V was cut by 3 bases and J by 2 bases, with 9 bases left in between. Germline loops: CDR1 SGHVS, CDR2 FNYEAQ. The CDR3 sequence is 14 residues long. The CDR3 sequence: CASSFWTATDTQYF. For the CDR3, the DNA is TGTGCCAGCAGCTTTTGGACAGCCACAGATACGCAGTATTTT. Full variable domain (missing parts from reference TRBV7-6 and TRBJ2-3): GAGVSQSPRYKVTKRGQDVALRCDPISGHVSLYWYRQALGQGPEFLTYFNYEAQQDKSGLPNDRFSAERPEGSISTLTIQRTEQRDSAMYRCASSFWTATDTQYFGPGTRLTVL.

The J gene is TRBJ1-1, the V gene TRBV13, with a possible D match to TRBD1 (5 bases). V shed 4 bases and J shed 6 bases, with 21 bases lying between them. The CDR3 is 16 amino acids. The germline V gene has CDR1 PRHDT and CDR2 FYEKMQ (reference sequence). DNA of the CDR3: TGTGCCAGCAGCTCGCCTTACGGGGGGGGAGGGCCTGAAGCTTTCTTT. Protein product: CASSSPYGGGGPEAFF. Using reference TRBV13 and TRBJ1-1 for the parts outside the CDR3, the full variable domain is AAGVIQSPRHLIKEKRETATLKCYPIPRHDTVYWYQQGPGQDPQFLISFYEKMQSDKGSIPDRFSAQQFSDYHSELNMSSLELGDSALYFCASSSPYGGGGPEAFFGQGTRLTVV.

This rearrangement joins TRBV30 to TRBJ1-5; D remains ambiguous. Per germline, CDR1 GTSNPN and CDR2 SVGIG (reference sequence). V was shortened by 0 bases and J by 3 bases, with 12 bases between the two germline ends. This CDR3 has 15 amino acids. The CDR3 spells CAWSVVGGPNQPQHF. CDR3 coding DNA: TGTGCCTGGAGTGTAGTCGGCGGTCCCAATCAGCCCCAGCATTTT. The whole variable domain, remainder taken from reference TRBV30 and TRBJ1-5, is SQTIHQWPATLVQPVGSPLSLECTVEGTSNPNLYWYRQAAGRGLQLLFYSVGIGQISSEVPQNLSASRPQDRQFILSSKKLLLSDSGFYLCAWSVVGGPNQPQHFGDGTRLSIL.

The rearrangement joins TRBV4-1 to TRBJ2-7; the match to TRBD2 covers 13 bases. Germline V lookup: CDR1 MGHRA, CDR2 YSYEKL. CDR3 length equals 15 residues. The trim removed 3 bases at V and 7 bases at J, leaving 6 bases unmatched. CDR3 nucleotides: TGCGCCAGCAGCCATGGACTAGCGGGAGAGCAAGAGCAGTACTTC. Translation: CASSHGLAGEQEQYF.

The chain carries TRBV2 and TRBJ1-5; a weak D match, TRBD1 (6 bases). The CDR3 has 13 residues. Germline CDR1 reads SNHLY; CDR2 reads FYNNEI. The V end lost 4 bases, the J end lost 5 bases, and 9 bases lay between the germline ends. CDR3 in DNA: TGTGCCAGCAGTGGGACAGCAGATCAGCCCCAGCATTTT. It specifies CASSGTADQPQHF.